This entry lists 25 T cell receptor beta chains sequenced from one sample in a study of Ad26.COV2.S vaccination and SARS-CoV-2 variants (dated by TCRdb to about 2021). Libraries were made using the immunoSEQ multiplex PCR assay. TCRdb obtained this table from immuneACCESS and retained in-frame rearrangements with V and J assigned. These tables miss some clones; where compared with another copy, unresolved V genes account for less than half of the shortfall, and the remainder is unexplained. A total of 300,000 to 400,000 clones appear in this sample, 75% to 90% of them only once. The ten largest clones capture about 5% of the sample. The treatment or condition label here, explained by the study, means: some 20 received Ad26.COV2.S at low or high dose, single or two shots; 5 received placebo; per-sample allocation not given. Repertoires of vaccine and placebo recipients were sequenced from samples collected on day 63 after the first injection.

Sequencing was performed on peripheral blood, taken in a trial of Ad26.COV2.S vaccine versus placebo. Receptor source: a person aged 18-60 years who received the Ad26.COV2.S COVID-19 vaccine or a placebo.

This clone turned up a few times. This chain connects TRBV27 to TRBJ2-7, with 9 nucleotides matching TRBD1. This CDR3 comprises 17 residues. V trimming: 1 base; J trimming: 5 bases; junction bases outside the gene matches: 12. Germline assignment: CDR1 MNHEY and CDR2 SMNVEV (reference sequence). The CDR3 here is CASSLYFVPGQGHEQYF. The CDR3 nucleotides are TGTGCCAGCAGTTTATACTTCGTTCCGGGACAGGGCCACGAGCAGTACTTC.

This chain connects TRBV28 to TRBJ2-7; D might be TRBD2 (6 bases). Germline V CDR1 and CDR2: MDHEN, SYDVKM. This CDR3 comprises 15 residues. Trimming pared 2 bases from V and 0 bases from J, leaving 11 bases between. CDR3 sequence: CASSLGGSGSYEQYV. In DNA, the CDR3 is TGTGCCAGCAGTTTAGGGGGGTCCGGCTCCTACGAGCAGTACGTC.

The J gene is TRBJ1-5, the V gene TRBV5-4, with no clear D. Trimming pared 1 base from V and 2 bases from J, leaving 22 bases between. The CDR3 spans 19 residues. The germline V gene encodes CDR1 SGHNT and CDR2 YYREEE (reference sequence). The CDR3 coding sequence is TGTGCCAGCAGCTTGTGGGGTGGTGACCCTTATAGCGGCAATCAGCCCCAGCATTTT. As protein: CASSLWGGDPYSGNQPQHF.

The chain has TRBV11-3 and TRBJ2-5, with 14 bases aligning to TRBD2. This CDR3 comprises 18 residues. V shed 4 bases, J shed 2 bases, and the junction held 9 bases outside the gene matches. Germline-derived CDR1 and CDR2 are SGHNT and YENEEA. The CDR3 protein is CASSSFGTSGRLQETQYF. CDR3 coding DNA: TGTGCCAGCAGCTCCTTCGGGACTAGCGGGAGACTACAAGAGACCCAGTACTTC.

As DNA, the CDR3 is TGTGCCAGCAACACACTCTGGGGGGAAGCTTTCTTT. Translating it yields CASNTLWGEAFF. The chain links TRBV12-3 or TRBV12-4 to TRBJ1-1; possible D gene TRBD1, 5 bases. The CDR3 has 12 residues. V was pared by 7 bases and J by 8 bases, with 14 bases between.

The chain employs TRBV7-9 and TRBJ1-1, with D unresolved. CDR3 length: 12 residues. Trimming left V 1 base short and J 8 bases short, with 8 bases between. Germline CDR1 SEHNR, CDR2 FQNEAQ (reference sequence). The chain's CDR3 is CASSLVPGEAFF. The CDR3 bases are TGTGCCAGCAGCTTAGTTCCCGGGGAAGCTTTCTTT.

V gene TRBV18 combines with J gene TRBJ1-1; D is uncertain. The CDR3 extends over 14 amino acids. Trimming left V 3 bases short and J 5 bases short, with 13 bases between. CDR1 is KGHSH and CDR2 is LQKENI in the germline V gene. CDR3 region: CASSPLAPWTEAFF. The CDR3 DNA reads as TGTGCCAGCTCACCCCTCGCTCCGTGGACTGAAGCTTTCTTT. The variable domain in full, with the rest retrieved from reference TRBV18 and TRBJ1-1, is NAGVMQNPRHLVRRRGQEARLRCSPMKGHSHVYWYRQLPEEGLKFMVYLQKENIIDESGMPKERFSAEFPKEGPSILRIQQVVRGDSAAYFCASSPLAPWTEAFFGQGTRLTVV.

The J gene is TRBJ1-6, the V gene TRBV3-1 (or the pseudogene TRBV3-2); D is undetermined. CDR1 and CDR2 from the germline V gene are LGHDT and YNNKEL (reference sequence). Between the trimmed V and J ends, which lost 1 base and 3 bases, there was a span of 4 bases. The CDR3 contains 14 residues. The CDR3 DNA reads as TGTGCCAGCAGCCAAGGAGGCTATAATTCACCCCTCCACTTT. This sequence encodes CASSQGGYNSPLHF.

This chain joins TRBV7-9 and TRBJ2-1, with 7 nucleotides matching TRBD2. The V gene end was trimmed by 2 bases and the J gene end by 4 bases; junction bases not matched to a gene: 5. This CDR3 is built from 15 residues. The germline V gene has CDR1 SEHNR and CDR2 FQNEAQ (reference sequence). The CDR3 reads CASSLFLAVYNEQFF. Written as DNA, the CDR3 is TGTGCCAGCAGCTTATTCCTAGCGGTTTACAATGAGCAGTTCTTC.

The chain couples TRBV27 to TRBJ1-6, with a possible D match to TRBD1 (6 bases). Germline-derived CDR1 and CDR2 are MNHEY and SMNVEV (reference sequence). V lost 6 bases, J lost 6 bases, and 9 bases lay in between. The CDR3 sequence is 13 residues long. CDR3 region: CASRKGVNSPLHF. CDR3 DNA sequence: TGTGCCAGCAGGAAGGGGGTTAATTCACCCCTCCACTTT.

CDR3 bases: TGTGCCAGCAGCTCACTAGGGACTAGCGGGAGGTGGGAGCAGTTCTTC. Residues: CASSSLGTSGRWEQFF. J is TRBJ2-1 and V is TRBV7-9, with 15 bases identical to TRBD2. The CDR3 is 16 amino acids. CDR1 and CDR2 (germline): SEHNR, FQNEAQ (reference sequence). With 4 bases clipped from V and 10 bases from J, the junction kept 8 bases outside the gene matches.

This rearrangement joins TRBV7-8 to TRBJ2-7, with 8 bases matching TRBD2. The CDR3 spans 14 residues. Germline loops: CDR1 SGHVS, CDR2 FQNEAQ. The J segment lost 3 bases and the V segment lost 5 bases, leaving 6 bases of the junction unmatched. Here the CDR3 reads CASSPRTSYYEQYV. The CDR3 DNA follows: TGTGCCAGCAGCCCCCGGACTAGCTACTACGAGCAGTACGTC.

The genes are TRBV6-4 and TRBJ1-1; no firm D call. The V end was cut by 4 bases, the J end by 5 bases, with 11 bases between. The CDR3 has 13 amino acids. CDR1 is MRHNA, CDR2 SNTAGT, per germline. CDR3 loop: CASSGNGRTEAFF. CDR3 sequence (DNA): TGTGCCAGCAGTGGGAATGGGAGAACTGAAGCTTTCTTT.

The chain uses TRBV4-1 and TRBJ1-4, with D unresolved. The CDR3 totals 16 residues. Germline V gene lookup returns CDR1 MGHRA and CDR2 YSYEKL. Trimming stripped 0 bases from V and 5 bases from J, with 13 bases between. The CDR3 loop reads CASSQDKGNPNEKLFF. The CDR3 DNA is TGCGCCAGCAGCCAAGATAAGGGCAACCCGAATGAAAAACTGTTTTTT.

J is TRBJ2-2 and V is TRBV5-8; 15 positions agree with TRBD2. The CDR3 is made up of 19 amino acids. V gave up 4 bases and J gave up 6 bases; unmatched junction bases: 13. Germline loops: CDR1 SGHTS, CDR2 YDEGEE. In DNA form, the CDR3 reads TGTGCCAGCAGCCCATCTAACAACGGACTAGCGGGAGGGGCCGGGGAGCTGTTTTTT. This translates into CASSPSNNGLAGGAGELFF.

This chain connects TRBV10-3 to TRBJ2-6, with D perhaps TRBD1 or TRBD2 (5 bases each). V was trimmed by 1 base and J by 2 bases, leaving 6 bases between them. Germline V gene data show CDR1 as ENHRY and CDR2 as SYGVKD. This CDR3 is 15 amino acids long. CDR3 residues: CAISEWDAGANVLTF. The CDR3 region has the DNA TGTGCCATCAGTGAGTGGGACGCTGGGGCCAACGTCCTGACTTTC.

The chain employs TRBV27 and TRBJ1-1; D unclear. The CDR3 length is 13 residues. V lost 5 bases, J lost 4 bases, and 11 bases lay in between. CDR1 is MNHEY and CDR2 is SMNVEV in the germline V gene (reference sequence). The CDR3 reads CASSVVKGTEAFF. The CDR3 DNA reads TGTGCCAGCAGTGTGGTCAAAGGCACTGAAGCTTTCTTT.

CDR3 amino acids: CASSPRQVSSYNEQFF. The CDR3 region has the DNA TGTGCCAGCAGCCCACGACAGGTTAGCTCCTACAATGAGCAGTTCTTC. This chain links TRBV7-6 with TRBJ2-1; maybe TRBD1 (6 bases). This CDR3 comprises 16 residues. Looked up from germline, CDR1 is SGHVS and CDR2 is FNYEAQ. The V and J ends lost 5 bases and 0 bases respectively, with 14 bases between them.

This chain connects TRBV12-3 or TRBV12-4 to TRBJ1-6, with D possibly being TRBD1 (6 bases). V lost 6 bases and J lost 7, with 10 bases in between. The CDR3 has 13 residues. The CDR3 here is CASSPGGNSPLHF. As DNA, the CDR3 is TGTGCCAGCAGCCCTGGGGGCAATTCACCCCTCCACTTT.

The chain uses TRBV28 and TRBJ1-1, with D unresolved. With 7 bases removed from V and 8 bases from J, the gap between germline ends came to 17 bases. This CDR3 comprises 13 residues. Germline-derived CDR1 and CDR2 are MDHEN and SYDVKM. CDR3 DNA: TGTGCCAGCACGATATGGGGTGCCAGGGAAGCTTTCTTT. This encodes CASTIWGAREAFF. Drawing the rest from reference TRBV28 and TRBJ1-1, the complete variable domain is DVKVTQSSRYLVKRTGEKVFLECVQDMDHENMFWYRQDPGLGLRLIYFSYDVKMKEKGDIPEGYSVSREKKERFSLILESASTNQTSMYLCASTIWGAREAFFGQGTRLTVV.

The genes are TRBV4-2 and TRBJ2-1, with a tentative D call TRBD1 (5 bases). This CDR3 region has 16 residues. Germline-derived CDR1 and CDR2 are LGHNA and YNFKEQ. The V end was cut by 4 bases, the J end by 1 base, with 14 bases between. CDR3 region: CASSPLGDRSYNEQFF. The CDR3 DNA is TGTGCCAGCAGCCCTCTAGGGGATAGATCCTACAATGAGCAGTTCTTC.

The chain is built from TRBV6-2 or TRBV6-3 and TRBJ2-1, with TRBD2 matching 7 bases. The CDR3 runs to 15 residues. Trimming removed 6 bases from V and 6 bases from J; junction bases left unmatched: 11. From germline, CDR1 is MNHEY and CDR2 SVGEGT. The CDR3 protein is CASSPQAGVRNEQFF. The DNA of the CDR3 is TGTGCCAGCAGCCCTCAGGCGGGAGTACGCAATGAGCAGTTCTTC.

The chain combines TRBV6-2 or TRBV6-3 with TRBJ1-2, with 7 nucleotides matching TRBD1. V gave up 0 bases and J gave up 0 bases; unmatched junction bases: 10. Germline CDR1 and CDR2: MNHEY and SVGEGT. The CDR3 spans 18 residues. As DNA, the CDR3 is TGTGCCAGCAGTTACTCCCGGGACAGAGGGATTTCTAACTATGGCTACACCTTC. As protein: CASSYSRDRGISNYGYTF.

This sequence joins TRBV19 and TRBJ2-7, with 7 bases identical to TRBD1. The CDR3 is 15 amino acids. V was clipped by 3 bases and J by 3 bases; unmatched bases: 8. Germline CDR1 and CDR2: LNHDA and SQIVND (reference sequence). The CDR3: CASSIAAPGGYEQYF. The CDR3 nucleotides are TGTGCCAGTAGTATTGCTGCTCCAGGGGGCTACGAGCAGTACTTC.

This clone was observed a single time. The chain is built from TRBV19 and TRBJ1-2; a possible D gene is TRBD1 (5 bases). Trimming pared 7 bases from V and 4 bases from J, leaving 13 bases between. The CDR3 covers 13 residues. Germline values: CDR1 LNHDA, CDR2 SQIVND (reference sequence). The CDR3, as DNA: TGTGCCAGTACTAGCAGGGAAGGCTATGGCTACACCTTC. This codes for CASTSREGYGYTF.